The rows below give T cell receptor beta chains drawn from one sample of a study of shared clonotypes between healthy human individuals. TCRdb's table, derived via immunoSEQ multiplex PCR, lists solely in-frame clones and lacks some. The data hold some 2,100,000 clones, with 85% to 95% observed a single time. The sample taken for sequencing was naive CD8+ T cells from PBMCs. These receptors came from a man aged 18-30 years in good health. Some clones in this sample may be carry-over from other donors' samples. Each CDR3 is given with its conserved first and last residue. A D gene is named only where the DNA matches it firmly. Only part of the rows carry a size: once, few, many, or a class if the clone is expanded.

>.|.|TRBV6-1|TRBJ1-1
TGTGCCAGCAGTGAAGCGACAGCGCCTGGGGACACTGAAGCTTTCTTT
CASSEATAPGDTEAFF
>.|.|TRBV7-9|TRBJ2-1
TGTGCCAGCAGCTTGTCACAGGGACGCCACAATGAGCAGTTCTTC
CASSLSQGRHNEQFF
>.|.|TRBV5-1|TRBJ2-7
TGCGCCAGCAGCTTGGACAGTAGCTCCTACGAGCAGTACTTC
CASSLDSSSYEQYF
>.|TRBD2|TRBV4-1|TRBJ2-2
TGCGCCAGCAGCCAAGGAAGACTAGCGGGAGGGCCGGGGACCGGGGAGCTGTTTTTT
CASSQGRLAGGPGTGELFF
>once|TRBD2|TRBV11-2|TRBJ2-3
TGTGCCAGCAGCTTCCTCAGCGGGAGGGCCCTAAGCACAGATACGCAGTATTTT
CASSFLSGRALSTDTQYF
>.|.|TRBV27|TRBJ1-5
TGTGCCAGCAGTGCTCGGGGGGGTCCTTGGCCCCAGCATTTT
CASSARGGPWPQHF
>.|TRBD2|TRBV4-1|TRBJ2-1
TGCGCCAGCAGCCTACTGACTAGCGGGAGCTCGAATGAGCAGTTCTTC
CASSLLTSGSSNEQFF
>.|.|TRBV30|TRBJ2-7
TGTGCCTGGAGTGTAACTGGGGTCGAGCAGTACTTC
CAWSVTGVEQYF
>.|.|TRBV5-8|TRBJ2-7
TGTGCCAGCAGCTTTAGGGACAAAGCCTACGAGCAGTACTTC
CASSFRDKAYEQYF
>few|TRBD1|TRBV19|TRBJ2-7
TGTGCCAGTAGTATAAGGACAGGGGGCTACGAGCAGTACTTC
CASSIRTGGYEQYF
>.|.|TRBV13|TRBJ2-2
TGTGCCAGCAGCTTAGGTGACACCGGGGAGCTGTTTTTT
CASSLGDTGELFF
>.|.|TRBV6-5|TRBJ1-1
TGTGCCAGCAGTAACAGGGCTACTGAAGCTTTCTTT
CASSNRATEAFF
>once|.|TRBV19|TRBJ2-7
TGTGCCAGTAGCCCAACCCAACACTCCTACGAGCAGTACTTC
CASSPTQHSYEQYF
>once|.|TRBV19|TRBJ1-5
TGTGCCAGTAGTTCTCCAAGGGTTGCAAGCAATCAGCCCCAGCATTTT
CASSSPRVASNQPQHF
>.|.|TRBV7-2|TRBJ2-2
TGTGCCAGCAGCATGAGGACCGGGATGCCCCCCGGGGAGCTGTTTTTT
CASSMRTGMPPGELFF
>.|TRBD2|TRBV7-9|TRBJ2-1
TGTGCCAGCAGTCACACTAGCGGGAGGGCCACGGGGAATGAGCAGTTCTTC
CASSHTSGRATGNEQFF
>.|TRBD1|TRBV15|TRBJ1-4
TGTGCCACCAGCAGAGACGACAGGGTCAGGGAAAAACTGTTTTTT
CATSRDDRVREKLFF
>.|.|TRBV28|TRBJ1-2
TGTGCCAGCAGCGCACCGGGACGGCTTAACTATGGCTACACCTTC
CASSAPGRLNYGYTF
>.|TRBD2|TRBV7-9|TRBJ2-7
TGTGCCAGCAGCTTAGACCCTAGCGGAATCTACGAGCAGTACTTC
CASSLDPSGIYEQYF
>.|.|TRBV28|TRBJ2-1
TGTGCCAGCAGTTTATCGGGACTCAATGAGCAGTTCTTC
CASSLSGLNEQFF
>few|.|TRBV7-9|TRBJ1-1
TGTGCCAGCAGGGACGGTGGTTTGAACACTGAAGCTTTCTTT
CASRDGGLNTEAFF
>.|.|TRBV7-8|TRBJ1-1
TGTGCCAGCAGCTTAGAGCGCACGATGAACACTGAAGCTTTCTTT
CASSLERTMNTEAFF
>.|TRBD2|TRBV29-1|TRBJ2-7
TGCAGCGTTGAAGGCGAGCGGGAGGGCCCCTACGAGCAGTACTTC
CSVEGEREGPYEQYF
>.|.|TRBV27|TRBJ2-5
TGTGCCAGCAGTTTATCAGGGCAAGAGACCCAGTACTTC
CASSLSGQETQYF
>.|.|TRBV4-3|TRBJ1-4
TGCGCCAGCAGCCAATTTACGGACAGATTAAATGAAAAACTGTTTTTT
CASSQFTDRLNEKLFF
>.|TRBD2|TRBV9|TRBJ2-5
TGTGCCAGCAGCGTAGGTAGCGGGAGTATGGAGACCCAGTACTTC
CASSVGSGSMETQYF
>.|.|TRBV27|TRBJ1-2
TGTGCCAGCAGTTGGGTCGCAGGGTCACACTATGGCTACACCTTC
CASSWVAGSHYGYTF
>.|.|TRBV28|TRBJ2-5
TGTGCCAGCAACGCCGCAGGCCCAGAGACCCAGTACTTC
CASNAAGPETQYF
>.|.|TRBV28|TRBJ2-1
TGTGCCAGCAGCGCTCCCCTCAATGAGCAGTTCTTC
CASSAPLNEQFF
>.|.|TRBV27|TRBJ2-2
TGTGCCAGCAGTACCAAAACCACAGGGAGTCCCGGGGAGCTGTTTTTT
CASSTKTTGSPGELFF
>.|.|TRBV9|TRBJ2-7
TGTGCCAGCAGCGAGGGTGGTGAGGGATACGAGCAGTACTTC
CASSEGGEGYEQYF
>.|.|TRBV7-8|TRBJ1-2
TGTGCCAGCACCCCGGGTATGGGGGCTACCTATGGCTACACCTTC
CASTPGMGATYGYTF
>.|.|TRBV27|TRBJ1-3
TGTGCCAGCAGTCCCCGCGGGGCGGGAAACACCATATATTTT
CASSPRGAGNTIYF
>.|.|TRBV15|TRBJ1-2
TGTGCCACCAGCCCCCAGGACAGCATCTATGGCTACACCTTC
CATSPQDSIYGYTF
>.|TRBD1|TRBV5-1|TRBJ2-5
TGCGCCAGCAGCTTGGCATCTCCCTGGGACAGGGGGAGCGGGGAGACCCAGTACTTC
CASSLASPWDRGSGETQYF
>once|.|TRBV19|TRBJ1-1
TGTGCCAGTCGAGGCTGGGTTATGAACACTGAAGCTTTCTTT
CASRGWVMNTEAFF
>.|.|TRBV4-3|TRBJ2-7
TGCGCCAGCAGCCAAGTTCTCACAGGTAGTACCTACGAGCAGTACTTC
CASSQVLTGSTYEQYF
>.|TRBD2|TRBV27|TRBJ2-1
TGTGCCAGCAGCCTATCTAGCGGGGTCTACAATGAGCAGTTCTTC
CASSLSSGVYNEQFF
>once|.|TRBV11-2|TRBJ2-3
TGTGCCAGCAGCCCAGGTGGGGGGTCCGACACAGATACGCAGTATTTT
CASSPGGGSDTDTQYF
>.|.|TRBV7-9|TRBJ2-2
TGTGCCATCCCTACCGGGCCTACCGCCGGGGAGCTGTTTTTT
CAIPTGPTAGELFF